This T cell receptor beta chain derives from a study of T-cell memory formation after mild COVID-19 (dated by TCRdb to the early 2020s). Regarding the complete study: Most TCR sequence clusters were specific to one of the two donors. T-cell clones expanding and contracting after mild COVID-19 in two donors were tracked by longitudinal TCRalpha and TCRbeta repertoire sequencing. The cohort was made up of two young adult volunteers, one female and one male, who were previously healthy.

This sample was sequenced with an Illumina NovaSeq 6000. TCRalpha and TCRbeta cDNA libraries were built by 5'RACE with constant-segment primers, adding sample barcodes and unique molecular identifiers. RNA was extracted from every sample with Trizol reagent. The libraries were amplified in two PCR steps, and the second step added a second sample barcode and Illumina TruSeq adapters. Sequencing of the libraries was done on an Illumina NovaSeq, producing 2 x 150 bp paired-end reads. As for the original processing: Demultiplexing of reads and collapsing into UMI-guided consensus sequences were performed with migec v1.2.7. Using mixcr v2.1.11, UMI consensuses were aligned to TRA and TRB V and J templates and then assembled into clonotypes. Clonotypes were classified as expanded or contracted when called significant by both edgeR and NoisET, with noise models trained on biological replicates. For edgeR calls, the thresholds were a false discovery rate-adjusted p below 0.01 and a log2 fold-change of 1. As an exploratory analysis of dynamics, max-normalized trajectories of the 1000 most abundant clonotypes were examined with PCA combined with hierarchical clustering. Separately sequenced CD4+ and CD8+ repertoires were used to assign a CD4 or CD8 phenotype to each responding clone. The raw public data were reprocessed by TCRdb itself: fastp quality trimming at Q25, MiXCR clonotype calling, in-frame beta chains only. Identical CDR3 protein sequences are pooled into one entry, listed with their most common genes and DNA. These V and J calls derive from TCRdb rather than the authors' analysis. The sample records a few hundred thousand distinct CDR3 sequences, around 14% of which are singletons. 20% to 25% of the sample belongs to the ten largest clones.

Ficoll-Paque density gradient centrifugation was the method used to isolate PBMCs. From the germline V gene, CDR1 is SGHTA and CDR2 is FQGNSA. Trimming accounts for 5 bases at V and 5 bases at J, while the number of junction bases matched to no gene is 7. The CDR3, cysteine through phenylalanine, is 15 amino acids long. Of all the DNA, just the CDR3 is kept, 45 bases in frame from base 1. As to this clonotype: Its specific antigen is unknown. Base qualities are missing; no much larger clone stands one base away.

Points the paper makes about the study in general: Contracting CD4+ clones turned up mainly in the CM and EM memory subsets, whereas EMRA was where CD8+ clones were enriched. Only a couple of mild cases were covered by the study, and larger cohorts that include severe cases with pre-infection samples were considered necessary. Clones contracting from day 15 to 85 had balanced CD4/CD8 phenotypes, while a second wave expanding from day 15 to 37 was biased towards CD4+. The second-wave clones that peaked on day 37 were not confirmed to be SARS-CoV-2 specific. Some responding clones were found in pre-infection memory, which suggests that pre-existing cross-reactive memory T cells took part in the SARS-CoV-2 response.

Sequences were obtained from PBMCs or a T cell subset sorted from them (not recorded which). This clonotype was obtained from a man younger than 35 who had mild COVID-19 (a few samples of this study predate the infection). The sample titles of this study are shuffled in the database, so cell type and time point are left out; the donor was told from shared clones. The sequence joins TRBV7-2 to TRBJ2-2; 8 central bases correspond to TRBD1. DNA sequence: TGTGCCAGCAGCCCGGGGACAGGAGGAACCGGGGAGCTGTTTTTT. Translated, it gives CASSPGTGGTGELFF.